This T cell receptor (beta chain) was recovered during a study of blood T cell repertoires in COVID-19. TCRdb keeps only in-frame clones here, not all; method: immunoSEQ multiplex PCR. The table lists 110,000 or so clones, 80% to 90% of them singletons. The germline CDR1 and CDR2 sequences are MNHEY and SMNVEV (reference sequence). The CDR3 consists of 12 residues. V was trimmed by 7 bases and J by 10 bases, leaving 11 bases between them. The sequencing sample was made of peripheral blood. This clonotype was sampled from a man in his 70s who had recovered from COVID-19. The chain combines TRBV27 with TRBJ1-6; unclear D gene. CDR3 in DNA: TGTGCCAGCAAAAGCCTTTCCTCACCCCTCCACTTT. This gives the protein CASKSLSSPLHF.